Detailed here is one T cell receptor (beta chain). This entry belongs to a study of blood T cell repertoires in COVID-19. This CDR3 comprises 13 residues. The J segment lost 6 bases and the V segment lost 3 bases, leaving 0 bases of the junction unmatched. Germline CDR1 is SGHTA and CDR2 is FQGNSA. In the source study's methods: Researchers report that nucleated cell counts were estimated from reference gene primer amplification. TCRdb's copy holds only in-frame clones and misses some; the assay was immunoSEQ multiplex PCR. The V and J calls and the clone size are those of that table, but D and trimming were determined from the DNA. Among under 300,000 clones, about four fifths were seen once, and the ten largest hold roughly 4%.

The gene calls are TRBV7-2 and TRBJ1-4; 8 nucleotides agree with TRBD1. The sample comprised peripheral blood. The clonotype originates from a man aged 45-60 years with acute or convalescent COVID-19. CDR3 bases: TGTGCCAGCAGCTTGACAGGGGATGAAAAACTGTTTTTT. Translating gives CASSLTGDEKLFF.